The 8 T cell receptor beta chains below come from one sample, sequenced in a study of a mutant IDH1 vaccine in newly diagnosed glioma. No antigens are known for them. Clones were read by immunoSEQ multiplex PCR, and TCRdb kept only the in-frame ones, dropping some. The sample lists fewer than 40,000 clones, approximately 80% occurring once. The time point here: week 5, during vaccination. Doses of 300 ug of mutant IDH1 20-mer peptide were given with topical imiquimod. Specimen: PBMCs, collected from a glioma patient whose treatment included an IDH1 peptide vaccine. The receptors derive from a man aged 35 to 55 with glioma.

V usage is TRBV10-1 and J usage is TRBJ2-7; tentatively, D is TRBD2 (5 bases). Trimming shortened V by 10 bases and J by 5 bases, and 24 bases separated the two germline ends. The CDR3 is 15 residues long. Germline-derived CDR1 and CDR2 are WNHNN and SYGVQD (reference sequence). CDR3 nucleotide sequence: TGCGCCACCGTCCTCGGCCAGTCAGAGAGGGACGAGCAGTACTTC. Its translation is CATVLGQSERDEQYF.

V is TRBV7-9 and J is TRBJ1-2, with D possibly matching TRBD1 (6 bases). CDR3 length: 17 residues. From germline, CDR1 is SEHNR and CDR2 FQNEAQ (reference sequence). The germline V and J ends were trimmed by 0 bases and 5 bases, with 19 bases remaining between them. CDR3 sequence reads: CASSLAGVRDRLYGYTF. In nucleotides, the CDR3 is TGTGCCAGCAGCTTAGCGGGGGTCCGCGACAGGTTATATGGCTACACCTTC.

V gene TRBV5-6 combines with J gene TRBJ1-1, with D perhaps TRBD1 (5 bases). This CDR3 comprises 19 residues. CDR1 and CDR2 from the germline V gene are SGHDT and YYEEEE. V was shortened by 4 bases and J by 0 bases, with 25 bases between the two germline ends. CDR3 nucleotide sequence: TGTGCCAGCAGCCCCCAGGGTAAGACGCCCAACCCCGTGAACACTGAAGCTTTCTTT. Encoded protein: CASSPQGKTPNPVNTEAFF.

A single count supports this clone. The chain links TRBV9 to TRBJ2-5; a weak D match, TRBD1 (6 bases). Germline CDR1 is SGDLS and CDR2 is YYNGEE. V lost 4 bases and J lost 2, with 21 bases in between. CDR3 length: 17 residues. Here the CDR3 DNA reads TGTGCCAGCAGCAGAGGGGGTGGGGCAGGGCATCAAGAGACCCAGTACTTC. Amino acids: CASSRGGGAGHQETQYF.

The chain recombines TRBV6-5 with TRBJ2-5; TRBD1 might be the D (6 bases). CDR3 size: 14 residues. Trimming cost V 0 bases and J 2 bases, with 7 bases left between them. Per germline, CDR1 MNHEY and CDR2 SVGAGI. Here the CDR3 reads CASSYSTGQETQYF. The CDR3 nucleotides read TGTGCCAGCAGTTACTCGACAGGTCAAGAGACCCAGTACTTC.

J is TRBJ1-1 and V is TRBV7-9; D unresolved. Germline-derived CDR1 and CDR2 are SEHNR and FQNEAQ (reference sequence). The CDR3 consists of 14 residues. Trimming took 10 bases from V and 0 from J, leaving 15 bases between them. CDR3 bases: TGTGCCATCGTGGAGGGCCTAATGAACACTGAAGCTTTCTTT. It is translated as CAIVEGLMNTEAFF.

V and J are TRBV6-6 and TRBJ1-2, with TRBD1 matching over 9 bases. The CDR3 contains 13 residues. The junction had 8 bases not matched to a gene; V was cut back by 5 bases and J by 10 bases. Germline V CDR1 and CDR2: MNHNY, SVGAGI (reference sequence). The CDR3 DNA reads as TGTGCCAGCAGTCTACCGGGACAGGGATTCTACACCTTC. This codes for CASSLPGQGFYTF.

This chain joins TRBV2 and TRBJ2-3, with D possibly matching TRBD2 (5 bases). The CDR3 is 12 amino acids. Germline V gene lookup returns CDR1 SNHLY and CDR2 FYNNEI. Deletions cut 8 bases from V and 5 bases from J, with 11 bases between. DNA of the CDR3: TGTGCCAGCGGGCGGGCGGGAGATACGCAGTATTTT. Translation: CASGRAGDTQYF. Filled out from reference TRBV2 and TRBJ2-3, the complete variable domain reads EPEVTQTPSHQVTQMGQEVILRCVPISNHLYFYWYRQILGQKVEFLVSFYNNEISEKSEIFDDQFSVERPDGSNFTLKIRSTKLEDSAMYFCASGRAGDTQYFGPGTRLTVL.